This is a list of T cell receptor beta chains from one sample in a study of T cells expressing NK-cell markers. TCRdb re-called the 5' RACE reads and catalogs CDR3 proteins one per entry, DNA excluded. This table lists more than 400,000 distinct CDR3 sequences. The sample consisted of blood T cells: a sorted CD56 or NKG2C T cell subset, CD4+ or CD8+ T cells, or bulk PBMC T cells (not recorded which). Receptor source: a woman between 18 and 75 years old in good health. The CDR3 runs from the conserved cysteine through the conserved F or W. Fields, in order: V gene, J gene, CDR3 protein.

v_call: TRBV5-6; j_call: TRBJ2-1; cdr3_aa: CASSLYLYNEQFF
v_call: TRBV6-5; j_call: TRBJ2-4; cdr3_aa: CASSYGLAANIQYF
v_call: TRBV10-3; j_call: TRBJ2-5; cdr3_aa: CAISTTPGLAEETQYF
v_call: TRBV12-3/TRBV12-4; j_call: TRBJ2-1; cdr3_aa: CASSLSGPGGNEQFF
v_call: TRBV4-3; j_call: TRBJ1-5; cdr3_aa: CASSQDRGDNQPQHF
v_call: TRBV6-5; j_call: TRBJ2-3; cdr3_aa: CASSYAGDTQYF
v_call: TRBV29-1; j_call: TRBJ2-1; cdr3_aa: CSVEGGGHNEQFF
v_call: TRBV20-1; j_call: TRBJ2-5; cdr3_aa: CSGAPTSRGYTQYF
v_call: TRBV11-2; j_call: TRBJ2-5; cdr3_aa: CASSLVGTVIQETQYF
v_call: TRBV7-8; j_call: TRBJ1-2; cdr3_aa: CASSLAGKEGGYTF
v_call: TRBV6-2/TRBV6-3; j_call: TRBJ2-1; cdr3_aa: CASLSGSPYNEQFF
v_call: TRBV5-4; j_call: TRBJ2-7; cdr3_aa: CASSLAGSPYEQYF
v_call: TRBV7-9; j_call: TRBJ1-4; cdr3_aa: CASSSDRGDEKLFF
v_call: TRBV28; j_call: TRBJ2-4; cdr3_aa: CASRTGGAKNIQYF
v_call: TRBV6-1; j_call: TRBJ1-2; cdr3_aa: CASSASGQGPRGYTF
v_call: TRBV10-3; j_call: TRBJ2-1; cdr3_aa: CAIGEDSGYNEQFF
v_call: TRBV6-5; j_call: TRBJ1-2; cdr3_aa: CASSYSGSGGYTF
v_call: TRBV10-2; j_call: TRBJ2-3; cdr3_aa: CASSGRGFSTDTQYF
v_call: TRBV20-1; j_call: TRBJ2-3; cdr3_aa: CSARMGGLTDTQYF
v_call: TRBV29-1; j_call: TRBJ1-1; cdr3_aa: CSVGGDRGFTEAFF
v_call: TRBV6-5; j_call: TRBJ2-1; cdr3_aa: CASSYSTGRSYNEQFF
v_call: TRBV9; j_call: TRBJ2-2; cdr3_aa: CASSGPSIHKTSGSHTGELFF
v_call: TRBV29-1; j_call: TRBJ2-1; cdr3_aa: CSVVQRLAGGHEQFF
v_call: TRBV5-5; j_call: TRBJ2-7; cdr3_aa: CASSSRGWEDEQYF
v_call: TRBV3-1; j_call: TRBJ2-3; cdr3_aa: CASSQGWRGFSTDTQYF
v_call: TRBV6-1; j_call: TRBJ1-6; cdr3_aa: CASSQRNTGTGAIPYNSPLHF
v_call: TRBV6-5; j_call: TRBJ2-1; cdr3_aa: CASSYLTGNEQFF
v_call: TRBV11-2; j_call: TRBJ1-4; cdr3_aa: CASSWDRGKLFF
v_call: TRBV25-1; j_call: TRBJ2-7; cdr3_aa: CASSDPYRDPYEQYF
v_call: TRBV11-2; j_call: TRBJ2-3; cdr3_aa: CASSLVARGDTQYF
v_call: TRBV3-1; j_call: TRBJ2-4; cdr3_aa: CASSQSDRVPNIQYF
v_call: TRBV6-5; j_call: TRBJ1-6; cdr3_aa: CASSYLDRGSPLHF
v_call: TRBV28; j_call: TRBJ2-7; cdr3_aa: CASRGTSHPSHF
v_call: TRBV5-4; j_call: TRBJ2-3; cdr3_aa: CASSLLYLAGATDTQYF
v_call: TRBV7-3; j_call: TRBJ1-1; cdr3_aa: CASSLLTNTEAFF
v_call: TRBV4-3; j_call: TRBJ2-3; cdr3_aa: CASSQEPASGGGHFTDTQYF
v_call: TRBV5-1; j_call: TRBJ2-3; cdr3_aa: CASSLVPGRGTDTQYF
v_call: TRBV6-2/TRBV6-3; j_call: TRBJ2-7; cdr3_aa: CASIPADRAREQYF
v_call: TRBV20-1; j_call: TRBJ2-5; cdr3_aa: CSAQTGAGETQYF
v_call: TRBV4-1; j_call: TRBJ1-4; cdr3_aa: CASSRTDEKLFF
v_call: TRBV7-2; j_call: TRBJ2-7; cdr3_aa: CASSPPLLAVSSYEQYF
v_call: TRBV3-1; j_call: TRBJ1-2; cdr3_aa: CASSPPGATNYTF
v_call: TRBV3-1; j_call: TRBJ1-6; cdr3_aa: CASSQVQGDSPLHF
v_call: TRBV4-1; j_call: TRBJ2-5; cdr3_aa: CASSQAPAGGETQYF
v_call: TRBV5-1; j_call: TRBJ2-1; cdr3_aa: CASSTGLTEQFF
v_call: TRBV9; j_call: TRBJ1-4; cdr3_aa: CASSSQGQSTEKLFF
v_call: TRBV5-1; j_call: TRBJ2-2; cdr3_aa: CASSSGPSTGELFF
v_call: TRBV7-2; j_call: TRBJ2-2; cdr3_aa: CASSLWTGGATGELFF
v_call: TRBV20-1; j_call: TRBJ1-5; cdr3_aa: CSAASGLDDHQPQHF
v_call: TRBV25-1; j_call: TRBJ2-1; cdr3_aa: CASRPTRDEQFF